This record looks at one T cell receptor (beta chain) sequence and its context. What it recognizes is unknown. This sample is drawn from a study of T cell responses to AZD1222 COVID-19 vaccine. Assay used: immunoSEQ multiplex PCR; TCRdb lists only in-frame clones, some missing. The repertoire includes tens of thousands of clones, about 85% of them detected once, and around an eighth sits in the top ten. Study-level results: Seropositive status at baseline applied to only six AZD1222 recipients. Among vaccine-associated CD4 TCRs, coverage spanned spike, with dominance at 160-218 and 743-854.

The sample was peripheral blood, taken on day 0 of AZD1222 vaccination. The receptor's source is an adult in good health.

The CDR3: CATSRDLADVGNSPLHF. CDR3 sequence (DNA): TGTGCCACCAGCAGAGATCTCGCGGACGTAGGGAATTCACCCCTCCACTTT. The chain joins TRBV15 to TRBJ1-6; D unresolved. The CDR3 totals 17 residues. V dropped 0 bases and J dropped 7 bases, with 16 bases sitting between them. Germline assignment: CDR1 LNHNV and CDR2 YYDKDF (reference sequence). The variable domain in full, with the rest retrieved from reference TRBV15 and TRBJ1-6, is DAMVIQNPRYQVTQFGKPVTLSCSQTLNHNVMYWYQQKSSQAPKLLFHYYDKDFNNEADTPDNFQSRRPNTSFCFLDIRSPGLGDTAMYLCATSRDLADVGNSPLHFGNGTRLTVT.